The entry below describes one T cell receptor beta chain. Its antigen is unknown. MiXCR, run by TCRdb on the 5' RACE reads, gives a single entry per CDR3 protein. The sample lists about 250,000 distinct CDR3 sequences; more than 25% were seen once. There are 15 residues in the CDR3. CDR1 is SGHTA, CDR2 FQGNSA, per germline. V was clipped by 4 bases and J by 0 bases, with 11 bases between them. These data originate in a study of CD8 T cells in ankylosing spondylitis. Findings of the study overall: In ankylosing spondylitis patients, matched synovial fluid reportedly showed significant enrichment of disease-linked clones. CD8+ by phenotype, disease-linked clones were relatively rare in peripheral blood.

The sequence was obtained from a male donor with ankylosing spondylitis or in good health (not recorded which). V is TRBV7-2 and J is TRBJ2-3, with D unresolved. The sequencing input was blood, either unsorted or a sorted T cell fraction (not recorded which). The CDR3 DNA sequence: TGTGCCAGCAGCTCCCAGGCTGGGAGCACAGATACGCAGTATTTT. Translating gives CASSSQAGSTDTQYF.